Below, 27 T cell receptor beta chains from the same sample are listed, as sequenced in a study of vaccination and CD4 T cells after COVID-19. No antigen is known for these receptors. As for treatment: approximately nine-day PBMC culture with coronavirus spike peptide pools or control peptides (ViraFEST assay). Oncomine TCR Beta short-read sequencing was applied to DNA from cultured CD4+ T cells. TCRdb ran MiXCR on the PCR reads and lists one entry per CDR3 protein. This sample carries about 18,000 distinct CDR3 sequences, nearly 60% of them seen once, and the ten largest clones take 6.6%. The input for sequencing was CD4+ T cells from blood, cultured in vitro, taken before SARS-CoV-2 vaccination. The receptors stem from a human donor who had recovered from COVID-19.

The CDR3 protein is CASSELGSYGYTF. The CDR3 DNA reads TGTGCCAGCAGTGAATTGGGATCCTATGGCTACACCTTC. The V gene is TRBV2, the J gene TRBJ1-2; unclear D gene. Germline CDR1 and CDR2: SNHLY and FYNNEI. CDR3 size: 13 residues. V gave up 2 bases and J gave up 4 bases, with 8 bases separating them.

This clonotype has just a few counts. V and J are TRBV19 and TRBJ2-2; the match to TRBD1 covers 8 bases. The germline V gene encodes CDR1 LNHDA and CDR2 SQIVND (reference sequence). The CDR3 spans 16 residues. J lost 7 bases, V lost 4 bases, and 11 bases had no gene match. The CDR3 region has the DNA TGTGCCAGTAGTAGACAGGGGACTGCTTCGAGCGGGGAGCTGTTTTTT. It codes for CASSRQGTASSGELFF. The full variable domain, with the rest looked up from reference TRBV19 and TRBJ2-2, is DGGITQSPKYLFRKEGQNVTLSCEQNLNHDAMYWYRQDPGQGLRLIYYSQIVNDFQKGDIAEGYSVSREKKESFPLTVTSAQKNPTAFYLCASSRQGTASSGELFFGEGSRLTVL.

This clonotype occurred a few times. The CDR3 reads CSGSERERGTDTQYF. CDR3 coding DNA: TGCAGTGGGTCGGAGCGGGAGAGGGGCACAGATACGCAGTATTTT. The genes are TRBV20-1 and TRBJ2-3; 8 nucleotides line up with TRBD2. V lost 7 bases and J lost 1; bases outside the gene matches: 10. Per germline, CDR1 DFQATT and CDR2 SNEGSKA (reference sequence). The CDR3 loop spans 15 amino acids.

This rearrangement joins TRBV5-5 to TRBJ2-5; 12 positions agree with TRBD2. The CDR3 extends over 18 amino acids. V lost 4 bases and J lost 7; bases outside the gene matches: 17. The germline gives CDR1 SGHKS, CDR2 YYEKEE (reference sequence). Written as DNA, the CDR3 is TGTGCCAGCAGCACTGCACCTCCTAGCGGGAGGGCCTTAGGGACCCAGTACTTC. Translation: CASSTAPPSGRALGTQYF.

This clonotype appeared a few times. The gene calls are TRBV24-1 and TRBJ1-1; D unclear. V lost 5 bases to trimming and J lost 11 bases, with 17 bases between them. Per the germline V gene, CDR1 is KGHDR and CDR2 is SFDVKD. The CDR3 is 13 residues long. The CDR3 loop reads CATSGEDPSEAFF. Here the CDR3 DNA reads TGTGCCACCAGTGGCGAAGACCCGTCGGAGGCTTTCTTT.

This clonotype occurred a few times. The V and J genes are TRBV20-1 and TRBJ2-3, with 9 bases lining up with TRBD2. The CDR3 has 16 amino acids. Losses at the gene ends were 1 base for V and 0 bases for J; bases not matched to a gene: 5. The germline V gene encodes CDR1 DFQATT and CDR2 SNEGSKA (reference sequence). The DNA of the CDR3 is TGCAGTGCTAGAGGACCTAGCGGGACTAGCACAGATACGCAGTATTTT. Translation gives CSARGPSGTSTDTQYF.

In its sample, this clonotype was seen a few times. This rearrangement joins TRBV12-3 or TRBV12-4 to TRBJ1-1, with D unresolved. Trimming took 5 bases from V and 0 from J, leaving 19 bases between them. CDR3 length: 17 residues. The DNA for the CDR3 is TGTGCCAGCAGTCCCCGGCGTAGAAGGAGGGTGAACACTGAAGCTTTCTTT. Translating gives CASSPRRRRRVNTEAFF.

CDR3 in amino acids: CASSEAGGHIQYF. In nucleotides, the CDR3 is TGTGCCAGCAGTGAAGCAGGGGGCCACATTCAGTACTTC. V is TRBV6-1 and J is TRBJ2-4, with 7 bases lining up with TRBD1. This CDR3 contains 13 residues. Looked up from germline, CDR1 is MNHNS and CDR2 is SASEGT. Losses at the gene ends were 0 bases for V and 8 bases for J; bases not matched to a gene: 1.

V is TRBV20-1 and J is TRBJ1-4; 7 nucleotides agree with TRBD1. The ends lost 2 bases at V and 7 bases at J; junction bases unmatched: 13. This CDR3 contains 16 residues. CDR1 DFQATT and CDR2 SNEGSKA come from the germline V gene (reference sequence). CDR3 in DNA: TGCAGTGCTAGATACAGGGGTCTGAATTTGGCTGAAAAACTGTTTTTT. As protein: CSARYRGLNLAEKLFF.

V gene TRBV7-2 combines with J gene TRBJ1-1, with D unresolved. This CDR3 has 14 residues. Germline lookup yields CDR1 SGHTA and CDR2 FQGNSA. V dropped 4 bases and J dropped 1 base, with 10 bases sitting between them. CDR3 nucleotides: TGTGCCAGCAGCTCCCCCTCCGGGAACACTGAAGCTTTCTTT. Amino acid sequence: CASSSPSGNTEAFF. The variable domain in full, completed from reference TRBV7-2 and TRBJ1-1, reads GAGVSQSPSNKVTEKGKDVELRCDPISGHTALYWYRQSLGQGLEFLIYFQGNSAPDKSGLPSDRFSAERTGGSVSTLTIQRTQQEDSAVYLCASSSPSGNTEAFFGQGTRLTVV.

This sequence joins TRBV28 and TRBJ2-7, with no clear D. This CDR3 region has 16 residues. The V gene's germline CDR1 is MDHEN and CDR2 SYDVKM. The V gene lost 2 bases and the J gene lost 0 bases, with 14 bases spanning the gap. In DNA form, the CDR3 reads TGTGCCAGCAGTTTAATAGTGGGCGTCAGCTCCTACGAGCAGTACTTC. Amino acid sequence: CASSLIVGVSSYEQYF.

For the CDR3, the DNA is TGTGCCAGCAGCTTAACTAGCGGTCAAAGCTCCTACAATGAGCAGTTCTTC. Translated: CASSLTSGQSSYNEQFF. The chain has TRBV7-2 and TRBJ2-1, with TRBD2 matching 8 bases. Trimming took 2 bases from V and 0 from J; bases not matched to a gene: 6. Germline V gene lookup returns CDR1 SGHTA and CDR2 FQGNSA. This CDR3 comprises 17 residues.

This clonotype was counted a few times. V gene TRBV6-1 combines with J gene TRBJ2-7; no firm D call. This CDR3 comprises 14 residues. Germline CDR1 reads MNHNS; CDR2 reads SASEGT. Trimming shortened V by 7 bases and J by 0 bases, and 13 bases separated the two germline ends. CDR3 bases: TGTGCCAGCACGGTCACCTTGAGCTCCTACGAGCAGTACTTC. It codes for CASTVTLSSYEQYF.

The genes are TRBV30 and TRBJ2-5; 7 bases fit TRBD2. The CDR3 length is 12 residues. Germline V gene data show CDR1 as GTSNPN and CDR2 as SVGIG (reference sequence). The trim removed 3 bases at V and 5 bases at J, leaving 3 bases unmatched. As DNA, the CDR3 is TGTGCCTGGAGCGGCGGGAGTGAGACCCAGTACTTC. Translated: CAWSGGSETQYF.

The chain links TRBV20-1 to TRBJ2-3; 8 bases match TRBD2. The CDR3 loop spans 15 amino acids. V trimming: 6 bases; J trimming: 0 bases; junction bases outside the gene matches: 8. Germline V gene sequence: CDR1 DFQATT, CDR2 SNEGSKA (reference sequence). Here the CDR3 reads CSAETLAGSTDTQYF. DNA of the CDR3: TGCAGTGCAGAGACGCTAGCGGGTAGCACAGATACGCAGTATTTT.

This sequence joins TRBV20-1 and TRBJ2-7; 10 positions agree with TRBD1. J lost 7 bases, V lost 7 bases, and 10 bases had no gene match. CDR1 and CDR2 (germline): DFQATT, SNEGSKA (reference sequence). The CDR3 runs to 13 residues. DNA for the CDR3: TGCAGTGTTCGAGGGGACAGGGGTGTTGAGCAGTACTTC. This translates into CSVRGDRGVEQYF.

The chain carries TRBV2 and TRBJ1-1, with D uncertain. In germline, CDR1 is SNHLY, CDR2 FYNNEI. The V gene lost 9 bases and the J gene lost 1 base, with 15 bases spanning the gap. CDR3 length: 14 residues. The CDR3 here is CASRTPASNTEAFF. Here the CDR3 DNA reads TGTGCCAGTAGAACGCCAGCCTCGAACACTGAAGCTTTCTTT.

This clonotype was observed once. The V call is TRBV2, the J call TRBJ1-1; 7 positions match TRBD1. Germline V gene data show CDR1 as SNHLY and CDR2 as FYNNEI. Unmatched junction bases numbered 9, after V lost 10 bases and J lost 4 bases. The CDR3 is made up of 13 amino acids. DNA for the CDR3: TGTGCCACAACAGGGGAGGGTTTCACTGAAGCTTTCTTT. This codes for CATTGEGFTEAFF.

This clonotype was seen more than once but under ten times. The chain couples TRBV20-1 to TRBJ1-2, with D unclear. The V gene lost 3 bases and the J gene lost 5 bases, with 10 bases spanning the gap. From germline, CDR1 is DFQATT and CDR2 SNEGSKA (reference sequence). CDR3 length: 12 amino acids. DNA for the CDR3: TGCAGTGCTAGCACCGACAAGTATGGCTACACCTTC. Translated: CSASTDKYGYTF.

The V call is TRBV6-5, the J call TRBJ2-7; 7 nucleotides agree with TRBD2. CDR3 length: 14 residues. The V gene's germline CDR1 is MNHEY and CDR2 SVGAGI. V shed 2 bases and J 2 bases; nucleotides not matched to a gene: 3. The CDR3 here is CASSYGAGAYEQYF. Here the CDR3 DNA reads TGTGCCAGCAGTTACGGGGCGGGGGCCTACGAGCAGTACTTC.

As concerns this clonotype: One junction end does not reproduce the germline sequence, and a read error may be involved. This rearrangement joins TRBV20-1 to TRBJ1-6; TRBD1 might be the D (5 bases). Germline V gives CDR1 DFQATT, CDR2 SNEGSKA (reference sequence). The length of the CDR3 is 13 residues. In DNA form, the CDR3 reads TGCAGTGCCAGAGACAGCGCAGATTCACCCCTCCACTTT. It codes for CSARDSADSPLHF.

The V call is TRBV10-3, the J call TRBJ2-2; TRBD2 matches 14 bases. V was clipped by 6 bases and J by 6 bases; unmatched bases: 9. The germline gives CDR1 ENHRY, CDR2 SYGVKD. There are 17 residues in the CDR3. The CDR3 DNA reads as TGTGCCATCAGCAAGACTAGCGGGAGGGCGGACGCCGGGGAGCTGTTTTTT. This gives the protein CAISKTSGRADAGELFF.

The chain has TRBV6-1 and TRBJ1-3; no reliable D call. The V end was cut by 5 bases, the J end by 0 bases, with 11 bases between. This CDR3 comprises 15 residues. CDR1 and CDR2 (germline): MNHNS, SASEGT. The CDR3 sequence is CASSQLTNSGNTIYF. The CDR3 DNA reads as TGTGCCAGCAGTCAATTAACAAACTCTGGAAACACCATATATTTT.

This clonotype was seen a single time. V usage is TRBV6-2 or TRBV6-3 and J usage is TRBJ2-1; tentative D call: TRBD2 (5 bases). V was shortened by 5 bases and J by 4 bases, with 15 bases between the two germline ends. Germline CDR1 MNHEY, CDR2 SVGEGT. The CDR3 length is 15 residues. The CDR3 DNA reads as TGTGCCAGCAGTCGCGGACTCGGTGGGTACAATGAGCAGTTCTTC. It is translated as CASSRGLGGYNEQFF.

V is TRBV7-9 and J is TRBJ2-7; D is unresolved. CDR1 SEHNR and CDR2 FQNEAQ come from the germline V gene (reference sequence). The CDR3 is 14 residues long. Trimming removed 2 bases at V and 6 bases at J, with 14 bases between. The CDR3 DNA is TGTGCCAGCAGCTTAAACTCAGGTTCACCCGAGCAGTACTTC. The encoded protein is CASSLNSGSPEQYF.

This clonotype was recorded once. The chain combines TRBV10-3 with TRBJ1-4, with D possibly matching TRBD1 (5 bases). There are 13 residues in the CDR3. Germline V CDR1 and CDR2: ENHRY, SYGVKD. Deletions cut 11 bases from V and 3 bases from J, with 13 bases between. The CDR3 region is CASMGRANEKLFF. The CDR3 DNA is TGTGCCTCGATGGGGCGGGCTAATGAAAAACTGTTTTTT.

The chain has TRBV7-3 and TRBJ2-3, with 11 positions matching TRBD2. The CDR3 runs to 16 residues. With V trimmed by 5 bases and J by 2 bases, 6 bases remained unmatched. CDR1 is SGHTA, CDR2 FQGTGA, per germline. The CDR3 DNA sequence: TGTGCCAGCAGCCCTCGACTAGCGGGACCCACAGATACGCAGTATTTT. It codes for CASSPRLAGPTDTQYF. Supplemented by reference TRBV7-3 and TRBJ2-3, the full variable domain reads GAGVSQTPSNKVTEKGKYVELRCDPISGHTALYWYRQSLGQGPEFLIYFQGTGAADDSGLPNDRFFAVRPEGSVSTLKIQRTERGDSAVYLCASSPRLAGPTDTQYFGPGTRLTVL.